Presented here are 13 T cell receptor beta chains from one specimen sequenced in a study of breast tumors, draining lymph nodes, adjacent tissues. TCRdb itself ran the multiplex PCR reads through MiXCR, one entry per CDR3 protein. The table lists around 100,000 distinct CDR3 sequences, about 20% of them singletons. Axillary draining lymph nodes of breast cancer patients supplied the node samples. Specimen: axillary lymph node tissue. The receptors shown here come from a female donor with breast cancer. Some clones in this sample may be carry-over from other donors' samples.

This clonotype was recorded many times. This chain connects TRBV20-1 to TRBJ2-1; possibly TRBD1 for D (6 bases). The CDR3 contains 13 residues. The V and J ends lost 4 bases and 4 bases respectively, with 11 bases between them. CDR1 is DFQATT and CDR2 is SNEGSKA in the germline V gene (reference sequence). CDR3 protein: CSAIADSYNEQFF. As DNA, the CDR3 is TGCAGTGCTATCGCGGACAGTTACAATGAGCAGTTCTTC.

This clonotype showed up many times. The CDR3 nucleotides are TGCGCCAGCAGCTTCCAACGCGGGACAAGCTATGGCTACACCTTC. Translating gives CASSFQRGTSYGYTF. The V call is TRBV5-1, the J call TRBJ1-2, with D perhaps matching TRBD1 (6 bases). Germline CDR1 is SGHRS and CDR2 is YFSETQ. The V and J ends lost 2 bases and 4 bases respectively, with 15 bases between them. The CDR3 has 15 residues.

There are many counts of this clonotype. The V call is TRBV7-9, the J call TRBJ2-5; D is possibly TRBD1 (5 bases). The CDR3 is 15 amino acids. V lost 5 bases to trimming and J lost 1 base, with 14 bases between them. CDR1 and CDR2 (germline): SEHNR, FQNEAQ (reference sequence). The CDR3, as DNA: TGTGCCAGCAGCCCCAGGGCTACGATCCAAGAGACCCAGTACTTC. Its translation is CASSPRATIQETQYF.

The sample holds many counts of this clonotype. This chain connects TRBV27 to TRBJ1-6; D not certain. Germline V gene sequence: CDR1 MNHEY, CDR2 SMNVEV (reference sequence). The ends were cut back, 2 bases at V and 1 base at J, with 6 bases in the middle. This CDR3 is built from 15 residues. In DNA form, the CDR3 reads TGTGCCAGCAGTTTAGAGGGTTCCTATAATTCACCCCTCCACTTT. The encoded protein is CASSLEGSYNSPLHF.

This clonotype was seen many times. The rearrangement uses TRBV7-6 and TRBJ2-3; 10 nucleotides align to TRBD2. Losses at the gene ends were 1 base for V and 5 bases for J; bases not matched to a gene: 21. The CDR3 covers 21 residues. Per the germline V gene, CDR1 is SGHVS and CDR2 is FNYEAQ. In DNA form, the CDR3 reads TGTGCCAGCAGCTTAGAGGACCCTAGGGGCCAGCGGGGGGGCTTGAGAGATACGCAGTATTTT. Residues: CASSLEDPRGQRGGLRDTQYF.

CDR3 coding DNA: TGTGCCAGCAGCTTAGGGGAGGCACAGGGTCTGGCTTTCTTT. Encoded protein: CASSLGEAQGLAFF. V usage is TRBV7-9 and J usage is TRBJ1-1; maybe TRBD1 (6 bases). Trimming left V 1 base short and J 11 bases short, with 17 bases between. Germline V lookup: CDR1 SEHNR, CDR2 FQNEAQ (reference sequence). The CDR3 is 14 amino acids.

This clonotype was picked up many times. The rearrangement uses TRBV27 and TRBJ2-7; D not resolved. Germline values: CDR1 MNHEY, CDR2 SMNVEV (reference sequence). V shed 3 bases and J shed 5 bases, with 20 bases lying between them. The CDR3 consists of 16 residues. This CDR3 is CASSFSVTPPHDEQYF. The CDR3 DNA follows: TGTGCCAGCAGTTTTTCTGTAACTCCACCTCACGACGAGCAGTACTTC.

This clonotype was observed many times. CDR3: CASSYSPRGSETQYF. CDR3 nucleotides: TGTGCCAGCAGTTACTCGCCCAGGGGTTCCGAGACCCAGTACTTC. The chain links TRBV6-5 to TRBJ2-5; a weak D match, TRBD1 (6 bases). The germline CDR1 and CDR2 sequences are MNHEY and SVGAGI. The germline V and J ends were trimmed by 0 bases and 5 bases, with 13 bases remaining between them. CDR3 length equals 15 residues.

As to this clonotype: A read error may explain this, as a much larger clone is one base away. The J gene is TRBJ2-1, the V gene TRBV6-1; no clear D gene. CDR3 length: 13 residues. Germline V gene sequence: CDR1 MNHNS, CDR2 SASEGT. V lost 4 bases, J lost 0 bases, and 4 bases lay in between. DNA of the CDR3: TGTGCCAGCAGTGTTTTCTCCTACAATGAGCAGTTCTTC. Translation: CASSVFSYNEQFF.

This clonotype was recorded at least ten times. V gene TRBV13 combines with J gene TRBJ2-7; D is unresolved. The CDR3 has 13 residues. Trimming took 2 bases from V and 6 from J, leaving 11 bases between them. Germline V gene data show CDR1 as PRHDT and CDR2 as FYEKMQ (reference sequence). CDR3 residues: CASSLLGSREQYF. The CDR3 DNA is TGTGCCAGCAGCTTATTGGGTTCGCGCGAGCAGTACTTC.

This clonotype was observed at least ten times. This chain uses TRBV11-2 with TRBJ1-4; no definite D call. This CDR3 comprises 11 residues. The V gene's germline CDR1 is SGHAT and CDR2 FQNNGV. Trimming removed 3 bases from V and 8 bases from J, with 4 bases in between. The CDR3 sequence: CASSFSEKLFF. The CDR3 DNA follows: TGTGCCAGCAGCTTTTCGGAAAAACTGTTTTTT. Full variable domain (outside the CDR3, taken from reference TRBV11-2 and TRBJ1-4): EAGVAQSPRYKIIEKRQSVAFWCNPISGHATLYWYQQILGQGPKLLIQFQNNGVVDDSQLPKDRFSAERLKGVDSTLKIQPAKLEDSAVYLCASSFSEKLFFGSGTQLSVL.

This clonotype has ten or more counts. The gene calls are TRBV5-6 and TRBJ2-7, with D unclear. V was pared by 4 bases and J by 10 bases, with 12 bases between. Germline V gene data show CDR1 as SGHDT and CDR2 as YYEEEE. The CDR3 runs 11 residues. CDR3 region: CASSKARYQYF. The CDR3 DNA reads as TGTGCCAGCAGCAAGGCTAGGTATCAGTACTTC.

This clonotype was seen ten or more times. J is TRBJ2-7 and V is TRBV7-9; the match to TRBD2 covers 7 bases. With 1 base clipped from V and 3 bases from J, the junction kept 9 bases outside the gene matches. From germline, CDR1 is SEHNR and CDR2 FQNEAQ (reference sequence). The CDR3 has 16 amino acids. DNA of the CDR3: TGTGCCAGCAGCTTAGACTCGTGGGAGGGCCACTACGAGCAGTACTTC. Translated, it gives CASSLDSWEGHYEQYF.